A selection of T cell receptor beta chains follows, all from one sample in a study of shared clonotypes between healthy human individuals. Repertoires were generated with immunoSEQ multiplex PCR, while TCRdb's copy carries only in-frame clones and drops some. Of a few million clones listed, 80% to 95% were seen once; the top ten hold about 0.39%. Sample: naive CD4+ T cells from PBMCs. These TCRs come from a man between 18 and 29 years old in good health. Some clones in this sample may be carry-over from other donors' samples. Both conserved end residues are part of each CDR3. The order of the fields is clone size, J gene, V gene, D gene, CDR3 DNA, CDR3 protein. D genes are given only for firm matches. Size tells how often a clone was seen (once, few, many) or the class of an expanded clone, and some rows leave it out.

- | TRBJ2-7 | TRBV6-6 | TRBD1 | TGTGCCAGCAGGAGACAGGGCGGCTACGAGCAGTACTTC | CASRRQGGYEQYF
- | TRBJ2-7 | TRBV28 | - | TGTGCCAGCAGTTTCCCTCACTACCGCGAGCAGTACTTC | CASSFPHYREQYF
- | TRBJ2-3 | TRBV7-2 | - | TGTGCCAGCAGCTTTTCCCTGGGCGATACGCAGTATTTT | CASSFSLGDTQYF
- | TRBJ1-4 | TRBV7-9 | - | TGTGCCAGCAGCCCTCGTGGGGCAGCAACTAATGAAAAACTGTTTTTT | CASSPRGAATNEKLFF
- | TRBJ2-7 | TRBV5-1 | - | TGCGCCAGCAGCTTGGGACGAGCCTACGAGCAGTACTTC | CASSLGRAYEQYF
- | TRBJ1-1 | TRBV6-1 | - | TGTGCCAGCAGTGAATTTCGGGGAATGAACACTGAAGCTTTCTTT | CASSEFRGMNTEAFF
- | TRBJ1-4 | TRBV18 | - | TGTGCCAGCTCACTCGACAGGCTTAATGAAAAACTGTTTTTT | CASSLDRLNEKLFF
- | TRBJ1-1 | TRBV7-9 | - | TGTGCCAGCAGCTTACGCGACACTGAAGCTTTCTTT | CASSLRDTEAFF
- | TRBJ2-3 | TRBV9 | - | TGTGCCAGCAGTACAGGGGGGACTAGCTGGAGCACAGATACGCAGTATTTT | CASSTGGTSWSTDTQYF
- | TRBJ2-7 | TRBV18 | - | TGTGCCAGCTCACCGGTTAGCTACGAGCAGTACTTC | CASSPVSYEQYF
- | TRBJ2-4 | TRBV19 | - | TGTGCCAGTAGTATTAGTCAAGGGGTTGGAGCCAAAAACATTCAGTACTTC | CASSISQGVGAKNIQYF
- | TRBJ1-1 | TRBV11-2 | - | TGTGCCAGCAGCTTTGCCGGGCTGAACACTGAAGCTTTCTTT | CASSFAGLNTEAFF
- | TRBJ1-2 | TRBV19 | TRBD1 | TGTGCCAGTAGTATAGATCCTGGGACAGGTCTTGCCGGCTACACCTTC | CASSIDPGTGLAGYTF
- | TRBJ2-7 | TRBV9 | - | TGTGCCAGCTCTTCACGGCCAACCCCCTACGAGCAGTACTTC | CASSSRPTPYEQYF
few | TRBJ1-1 | TRBV5-5 | - | TGTGCCAGCTACTCGCGGACAGTGAACACTGAAGCTTTCTTT | CASYSRTVNTEAFF
- | TRBJ1-2 | TRBV6-1 | - | TGTGCCAGCAGGGGGCGGGAGAACTATGGCTACACCTTC | CASRGRENYGYTF
- | TRBJ1-1 | TRBV2 | TRBD1 | TGTGCCAGCAGACGTGGGACAGAGAACACTGAAGCTTTCTTT | CASRRGTENTEAFF
- | TRBJ2-1 | TRBV18 | - | TGTGCCAGCTCACCATCGGGGTATGAGCAGTTCTTC | CASSPSGYEQFF
once | TRBJ2-5 | TRBV6-5 | TRBD2 | TGTGCCGCGTCTAGCGGGAGGGGGGGTGAGACCCAGTACTTC | CAASSGRGGETQYF
- | TRBJ2-5 | TRBV7-9 | TRBD1 | TGTGCCAGCAGCTTAGGACAGGGAGTTCAAGAGACCCAGTACTTC | CASSLGQGVQETQYF
- | TRBJ2-7 | TRBV11-3 | - | TGTGCCAGCAGCCCAAGGGGCCAAACCTACGAGCAGTACTTC | CASSPRGQTYEQYF
- | TRBJ2-7 | TRBV10-3 | - | TGTGCCATCAGTGCCCGGACCGGTGACGAGCAGTACTTC | CAISARTGDEQYF
- | TRBJ2-2 | TRBV19 | - | TGTGCCAGTAGTTCTGGACAGACGAACACCGGGGAGCTGTTTTTT | CASSSGQTNTGELFF
- | TRBJ1-5 | TRBV7-9 | - | TGTGCCAGCAGTGGGAGGGGGAATCAGCCCCAGCATTTT | CASSGRGNQPQHF
- | TRBJ2-3 | TRBV11-2 | TRBD1 | TGTGCCAGCAGACTTAACAGGGGCCCGATTAGCGCAGATACGCAGTATTTT | CASRLNRGPISADTQYF